This paragraph reports one T cell receptor beta chain. The antigen is undetermined. Preparation of the TCRbeta library involved a method that used unique molecular identifiers. Via MiXCR, TCRdb re-called the PCR reads, giving one row per CDR3 protein. Among hundreds of thousands of distinct CDR3 sequences listed, under 30% were seen once. This specimen belongs to a study of T-cell reconstitution after alpha-beta-depleted transplantation in children. The study's findings and limits: About two months after transplant, alpha-beta T cells reportedly came from several hundred expanded graft clones.

The V gene lost 0 bases and the J gene lost 2 bases, with 7 bases spanning the gap. The V gene's germline CDR1 is LNHNV and CDR2 YYDKDF (reference sequence). CDR3 length: 14 amino acids. This receptor was obtained from a female patient aged 2 to 10 who had a stem cell transplant for congenital amegakaryocytic thrombocytopenia, so the T cells may come from the graft donor. The specimen was PBMCs, mostly from graft donor cells, collected 360 days after TCRalphabeta/CD19-depleted stem cell transplant. V is TRBV15 and J is TRBJ1-2; D not certain. CDR3 coding DNA: TGTGCCACCAGCAGAGATATGGTGAACTATGGCTACACCTTC. Its protein product is CATSRDMVNYGYTF.